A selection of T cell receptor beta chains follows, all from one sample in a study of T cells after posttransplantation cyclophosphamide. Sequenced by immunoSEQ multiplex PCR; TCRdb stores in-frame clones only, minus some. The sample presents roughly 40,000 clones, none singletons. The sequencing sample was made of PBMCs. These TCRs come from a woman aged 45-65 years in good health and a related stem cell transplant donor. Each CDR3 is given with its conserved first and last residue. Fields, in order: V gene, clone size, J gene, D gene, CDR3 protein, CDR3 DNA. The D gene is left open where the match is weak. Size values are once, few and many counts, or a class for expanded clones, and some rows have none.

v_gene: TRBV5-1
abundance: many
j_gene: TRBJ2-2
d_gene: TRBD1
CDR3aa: CASSPRQGVRTGELFF
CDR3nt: TGCGCCAGCAGTCCAAGACAGGGGGTTCGAACCGGGGAGCTGTTTTTT

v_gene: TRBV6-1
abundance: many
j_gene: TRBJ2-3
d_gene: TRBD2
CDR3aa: CASSGGLAGGPDTQYF
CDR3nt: TGTGCCAGCAGTGGCGGACTAGCGGGGGGCCCAGATACGCAGTATTTT

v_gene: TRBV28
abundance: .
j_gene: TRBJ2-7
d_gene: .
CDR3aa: CASSLRGRSLTGDF
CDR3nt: TGTGCCAGCAGTTTACGGGGTCGAAGCTTGACGGGGGACTTC

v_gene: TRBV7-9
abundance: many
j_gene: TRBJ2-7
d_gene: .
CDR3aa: CASSFARDMGYEQYF
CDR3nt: TGTGCCAGCAGTTTCGCCCGGGACATGGGCTACGAGCAGTACTTC

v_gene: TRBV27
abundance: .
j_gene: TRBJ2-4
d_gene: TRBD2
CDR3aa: CASKKGLAENIQYF
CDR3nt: TGTGCCAGCAAAAAAGGACTAGCGGAAAACATTCAGTACTTC

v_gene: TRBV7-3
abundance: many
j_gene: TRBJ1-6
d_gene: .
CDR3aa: CASSLMSGGNSPLHF
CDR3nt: TGTGCCAGCAGCTTAATGTCGGGAGGAAATTCACCCCTCCACTTT

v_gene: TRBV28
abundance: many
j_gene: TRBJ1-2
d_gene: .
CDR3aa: CASISQGPGGYTF
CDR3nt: TGTGCCAGCATCTCACAGGGTCCTGGTGGCTACACCTTC

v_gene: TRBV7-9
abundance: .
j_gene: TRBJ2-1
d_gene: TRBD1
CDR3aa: CASSRRQGYNEQFF
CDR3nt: TGTGCCAGCAGCCGACGACAGGGGTACAATGAGCAGTTCTTC

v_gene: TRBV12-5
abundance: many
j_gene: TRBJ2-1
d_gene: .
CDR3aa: CASGFSTTYNEQFF
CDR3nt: TGTGCTAGTGGTTTTTCGACAACATACAATGAGCAGTTCTTC

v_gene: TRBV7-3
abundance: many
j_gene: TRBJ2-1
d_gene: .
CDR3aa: CASSPKGGRDSSYNEQFF
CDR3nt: TGTGCCAGCAGCCCCAAAGGGGGGCGGGACAGCTCCTACAATGAGCAGTTCTTC

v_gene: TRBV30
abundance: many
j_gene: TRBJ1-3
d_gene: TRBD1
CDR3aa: CAWTYPGQEKYGNTIYF
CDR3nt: TGTGCCTGGACCTACCCAGGACAGGAAAAATACGGAAACACCATATATTTT

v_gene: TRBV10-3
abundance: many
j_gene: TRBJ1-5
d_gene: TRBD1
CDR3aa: CAISPDRGNQPQHF
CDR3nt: TGTGCCATCAGCCCGGACAGGGGCAATCAGCCCCAGCATTTT

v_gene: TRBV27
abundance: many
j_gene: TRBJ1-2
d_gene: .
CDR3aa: CASSSMISTTGYTF
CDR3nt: TGTGCCAGCAGTTCAATGATATCCACAACGGGGTACACCTTC

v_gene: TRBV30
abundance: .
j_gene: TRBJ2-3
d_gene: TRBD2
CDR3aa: CAWSGATELAGTKSTDTQYF
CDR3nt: TGTGCCTGGAGTGGGGCGACTGAATTAGCGGGGACCAAAAGCACAGATACGCAGTATTTT

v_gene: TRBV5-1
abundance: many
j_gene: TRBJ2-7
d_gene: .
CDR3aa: CASRFGLQSSYEQYF
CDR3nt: TGCGCCAGCAGATTCGGACTCCAGAGCTCCTACGAGCAGTACTTC

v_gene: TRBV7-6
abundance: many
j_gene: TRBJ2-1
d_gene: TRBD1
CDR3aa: CASSPAGTGPFGEQFF
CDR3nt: TGTGCCAGCAGCCCTGCCGGGACAGGCCCGTTTGGTGAGCAGTTCTTC

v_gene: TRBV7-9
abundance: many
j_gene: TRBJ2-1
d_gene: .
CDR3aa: CASSLAGGNEQFF
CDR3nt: TGTGCCAGCAGCTTAGCGGGGGGCAATGAGCAGTTCTTC

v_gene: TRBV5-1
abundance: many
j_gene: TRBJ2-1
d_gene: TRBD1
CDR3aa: CASSLWTGYNNEQFF
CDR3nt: TGCGCCAGCAGCCTTTGGACAGGGTACAACAATGAGCAGTTCTTC

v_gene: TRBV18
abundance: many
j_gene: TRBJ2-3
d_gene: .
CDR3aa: CASSPSGPMSTDTQYF
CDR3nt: TGTGCCAGCTCACCTTCGGGTCCGATGAGCACAGATACGCAGTATTTT

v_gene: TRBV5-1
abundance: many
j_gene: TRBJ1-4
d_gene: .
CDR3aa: CASRSQGANEKLFF
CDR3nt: TGCGCCAGCAGATCACAGGGCGCGAATGAAAAACTGTTTTTT

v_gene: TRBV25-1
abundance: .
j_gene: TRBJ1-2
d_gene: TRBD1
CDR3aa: CASSEKEGQGTNYGYTF
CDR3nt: TGTGCCAGCAGTGAGAAGGAGGGACAGGGGACTAACTATGGCTACACCTTC

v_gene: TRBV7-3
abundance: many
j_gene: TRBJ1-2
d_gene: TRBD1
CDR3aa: CASSLTIGAGQGTNYGYTF
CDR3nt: TGTGCCAGCAGCTTAACAATAGGAGCAGGACAGGGGACTAACTATGGCTACACCTTC

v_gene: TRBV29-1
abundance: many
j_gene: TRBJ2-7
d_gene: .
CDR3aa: CSAGQTYEQYF
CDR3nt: TGCAGCGCGGGACAAACCTACGAGCAGTACTTC

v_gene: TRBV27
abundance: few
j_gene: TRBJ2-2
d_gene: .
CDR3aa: CASSILLNTGELFF
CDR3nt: TGTGCCAGCAGTATCTTGTTAAACACCGGGGAGCTGTTTTTT

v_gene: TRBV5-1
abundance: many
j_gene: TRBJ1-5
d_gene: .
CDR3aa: CASSLEEASSNQPQHF
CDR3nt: TGCGCCAGCAGCTTGGAGGAAGCTAGTAGCAATCAGCCCCAGCATTTT

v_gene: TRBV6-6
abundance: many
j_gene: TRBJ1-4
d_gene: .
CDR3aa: CASRPGREKLFF
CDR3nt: TGTGCCAGCCGTCCGGGTCGTGAAAAACTGTTTTTT

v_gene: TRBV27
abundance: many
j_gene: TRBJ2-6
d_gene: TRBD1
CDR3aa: CASSSLDRSYVVLTF
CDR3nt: TGTGCCAGCAGCTCCTTGGACAGGTCCTACGTCGTCCTGACTTTC

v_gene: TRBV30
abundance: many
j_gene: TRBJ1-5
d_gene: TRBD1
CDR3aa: CAWKGAAGGGQPQHF
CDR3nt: TGTGCCTGGAAAGGCGCCGCAGGGGGCGGTCAGCCCCAGCATTTT

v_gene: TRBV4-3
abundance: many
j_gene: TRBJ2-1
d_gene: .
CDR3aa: CASSQEVDSYNEQFF
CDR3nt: TGCGCCAGCAGCCAAGAGGTAGACTCGTACAATGAGCAGTTCTTC

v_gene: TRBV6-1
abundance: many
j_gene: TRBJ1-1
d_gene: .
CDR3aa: CASSESVAGRRTEAFF
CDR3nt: TGTGCCAGCAGTGAAAGTGTAGCGGGACGAAGAACTGAAGCTTTCTTT

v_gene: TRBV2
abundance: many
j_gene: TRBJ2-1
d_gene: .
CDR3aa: CASSGGASSSYNEQFF
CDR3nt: TGTGCCAGCAGTGGGGGAGCGTCGAGCTCCTACAATGAGCAGTTCTTC

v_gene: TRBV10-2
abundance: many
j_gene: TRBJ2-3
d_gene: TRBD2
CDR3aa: CASSSTRTSGTDTQYF
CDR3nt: TGCGCCAGCAGCTCCACACGGACTAGCGGCACAGATACGCAGTATTTT

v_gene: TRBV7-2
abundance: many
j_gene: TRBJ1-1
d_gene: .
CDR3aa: CASRGGGGGSEAFF
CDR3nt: TGTGCCAGCAGGGGGGGAGGGGGAGGGTCTGAAGCTTTCTTT

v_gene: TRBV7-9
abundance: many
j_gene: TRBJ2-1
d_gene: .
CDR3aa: CASRTQASYNEQFF
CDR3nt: TGTGCCAGCAGGACTCAAGCCTCCTACAATGAGCAGTTCTTC

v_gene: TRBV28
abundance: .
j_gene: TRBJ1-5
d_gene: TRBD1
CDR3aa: CASSLFGQGAGQPQHF
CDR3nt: TGTGCCAGCAGTTTATTCGGCCAGGGGGCCGGTCAGCCCCAGCATTTT

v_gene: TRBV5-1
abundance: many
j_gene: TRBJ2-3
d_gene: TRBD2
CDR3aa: CASSLKLAGGLPDTQYF
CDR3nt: TGCGCCAGCAGCTTGAAACTAGCGGGGGGGCTACCAGATACGCAGTATTTT

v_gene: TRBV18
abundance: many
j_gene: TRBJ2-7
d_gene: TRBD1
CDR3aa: CATSEGTGGEQYF
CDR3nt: TGTGCCACCTCAGAAGGGACAGGGGGCGAGCAGTACTTC

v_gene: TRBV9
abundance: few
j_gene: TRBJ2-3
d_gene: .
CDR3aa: CASSVGTSSTDTQYF
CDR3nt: TGTGCCAGCAGCGTGGGGACTTCGAGCACAGATACGCAGTATTTT

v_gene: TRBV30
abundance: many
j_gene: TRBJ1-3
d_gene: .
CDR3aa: CAWSDWASSGNTIYF
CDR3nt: TGTGCCTGGAGTGATTGGGCGAGCTCTGGAAACACCATATATTTT

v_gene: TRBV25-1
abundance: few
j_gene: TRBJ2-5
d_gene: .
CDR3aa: CASSAQGKQYF
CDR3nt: TGTGCCAGCAGTGCTCAGGGAAAGCAGTACTTC

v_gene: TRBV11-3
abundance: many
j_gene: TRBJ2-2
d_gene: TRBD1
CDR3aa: CASSPQGANTGELFF
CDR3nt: TGTGCCAGCAGTCCGCAGGGGGCGAACACCGGGGAGCTGTTTTTT

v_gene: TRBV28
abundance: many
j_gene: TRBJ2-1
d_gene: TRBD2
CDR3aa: CASSPGTSSYNEQFF
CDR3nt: TGTGCCAGCAGCCCCGGGACTAGCTCCTACAATGAGCAGTTCTTC

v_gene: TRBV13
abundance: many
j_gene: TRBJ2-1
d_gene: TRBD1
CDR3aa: CASILTTTGADYNEQFF
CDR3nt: TGTGCCAGCATCCTTACCACGACAGGGGCGGACTACAATGAGCAGTTCTTC

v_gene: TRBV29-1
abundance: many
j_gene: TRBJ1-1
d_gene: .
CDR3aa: CSVARNTEAFF
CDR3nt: TGCAGCGTTGCCAGGAACACTGAAGCTTTCTTT

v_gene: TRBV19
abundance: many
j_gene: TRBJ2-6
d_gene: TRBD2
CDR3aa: CASIGTRIKAGANVLTF
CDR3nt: TGTGCCAGTATCGGGACTAGAATAAAGGCTGGGGCCAACGTCCTGACTTTC

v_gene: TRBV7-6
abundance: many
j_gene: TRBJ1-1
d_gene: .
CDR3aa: CASSPQGRNTEAFF
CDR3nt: TGTGCCAGCAGCCCCCAGGGAAGGAACACTGAAGCTTTCTTT

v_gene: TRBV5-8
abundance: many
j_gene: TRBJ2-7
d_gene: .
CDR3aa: CASSSRRTDYEQYF
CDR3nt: TGTGCCAGCAGCTCCCGACGGACTGACTACGAGCAGTACTTC

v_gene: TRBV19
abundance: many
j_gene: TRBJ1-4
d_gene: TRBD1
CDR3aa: CASRGGTGRKLFF
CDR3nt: TGTGCCAGTAGGGGGGGGACAGGGCGAAAACTGTTTTTT

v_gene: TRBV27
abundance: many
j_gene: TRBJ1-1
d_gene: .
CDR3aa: CASSLKAGLNTEAFF
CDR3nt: TGTGCCAGCAGTTTAAAGGCAGGGCTTAACACTGAAGCTTTCTTT

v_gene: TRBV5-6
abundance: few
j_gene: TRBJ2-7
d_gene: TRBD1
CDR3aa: CASSLLGTAYEQYF
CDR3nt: TGTGCCAGCAGCTTGTTGGGGACAGCCTACGAGCAGTACTTC

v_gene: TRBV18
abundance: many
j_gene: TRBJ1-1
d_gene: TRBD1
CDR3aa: CASSPQGADTEAFF
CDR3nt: TGTGCCAGCTCACCACAGGGGGCAGACACTGAAGCTTTCTTT